This T cell receptor beta chain was sequenced during a study of blood T cell repertoires in COVID-19. Overall study: Spain, Italy and the United States supplied samples that represented acute and convalescent COVID-19. T cells, B-cell-depleted T cells, or PBMCs provided the cDNA or gDNA that served as material.

Trimming cost V 2 bases and J 14 bases, with 14 bases left between them. Germline V gene data show CDR1 as SGDLS and CDR2 as YYNGEE. The CDR3 consists of 13 residues. Only one count was recorded for this clone. Authors' data handling: The authors estimated nucleated cell counts from reference gene primer amplification. The data were produced by immunoSEQ multiplex PCR, yet TCRdb's version contains in-frame clones alone and is incomplete. From that table come the V and J calls and clone size; the DNA was used to work out D and trimming. The data hold around 140,000 clones, with around 83% observed a single time.

Sequenced input: peripheral blood. V gene TRBV9 combines with J gene TRBJ1-6; D ambiguous. The source of this sequence is a man in his 60s with active or convalescent COVID-19. In nucleotides, the CDR3 is TGTGCCAGCAGCGTGGACTCTGGGGAGACCCTCCACTTT. Translating gives CASSVDSGETLHF.